Shown below are 30 T cell receptor beta chains from a single sample sequenced in a study of blood T cell repertoires in COVID-19. The method was immunoSEQ multiplex PCR; TCRdb's version includes in-frame clones alone and lacks a portion of them. Of over 15,000 clones in the sample, roughly 91% were seen once. What was sequenced was peripheral blood. The receptor source for this set is a man aged 55-75 years with acute or convalescent COVID-19.

This clone was detected once. This chain connects TRBV9 to TRBJ2-7, with 10 bases fitting TRBD1. Per the germline V gene, CDR1 is SGDLS and CDR2 is YYNGEE. CDR3 length equals 15 residues. V gave up 2 bases and J gave up 6 bases; unmatched junction bases: 8. The DNA of the CDR3 is TGTGCCAGCAGCGTCGCCGGGACAGGGGCCGGCGAGCAGTACTTC. Its protein is CASSVAGTGAGEQYF.

The chain carries TRBV4-2 and TRBJ2-5; 12 nucleotides align to TRBD2. CDR1 and CDR2 from the germline V gene are LGHNA and YNFKEQ. The CDR3 is 16 residues long. The trim removed 0 bases at V and 5 bases at J, leaving 4 bases unmatched. The CDR3 bases are TGTGCCAGCAGCCAAGATACCCTAGCGGGAGGGGAGACCCAGTACTTC. Translated, it gives CASSQDTLAGGETQYF.

The J gene is TRBJ2-5, the V gene TRBV2; 10 bases are shared with TRBD2. The J segment lost 2 bases and the V segment lost 7 bases, leaving 22 bases of the junction unmatched. Germline V gene data show CDR1 as SNHLY and CDR2 as FYNNEI. This CDR3 spans 20 amino acids. CDR3 protein: CASNDRPVLAGVPGQETQYF. The CDR3 DNA follows: TGTGCCAGCAATGACAGGCCCGTTCTAGCGGGAGTTCCCGGTCAAGAGACCCAGTACTTC.

This clone came up once. The chain carries TRBV2 and TRBJ2-5; D might be TRBD1 (6 bases). Trimming stripped 6 bases from V and 5 bases from J, with 16 bases between. Germline values: CDR1 SNHLY, CDR2 FYNNEI. The CDR3 loop spans 14 amino acids. In nucleotides, the CDR3 is TGTGCCAGCAGCCTTAAAACAGGGCAGGAGACCCAGTACTTC. Amino acid sequence: CASSLKTGQETQYF.

With regard to this clone: At one end the junction does not follow the germline gene, possibly because of a read error. The chain joins TRBV27 to TRBJ1-1, with 8 bases matching TRBD1. CDR3 length equals 12 residues. Germline CDR1 reads MNHEY; CDR2 reads SMNVEV (reference sequence). The CDR3 DNA reads as TGTGCCAGCAGTTTTCAGGGGGCTTCCCTCCTCTTT. Translation gives CASSFQGASLLF.

The table lists this clone with a count of one. This chain joins TRBV7-3 and TRBJ2-2, with D uncertain. The CDR3 totals 13 residues. Germline-derived CDR1 and CDR2 are SGHTA and FQGTGA. The germline V and J ends were trimmed by 4 bases and 6 bases, with 9 bases remaining between them. CDR3 sequence reads: CASSSTVAGELFF. The CDR3 coding sequence is TGTGCCAGCAGCTCCACAGTCGCCGGGGAGCTGTTTTTT. The full variable domain, completed using reference TRBV7-3 and TRBJ2-2, is GAGVSQTPSNKVTEKGKYVELRCDPISGHTALYWYRQSLGQGPEFLIYFQGTGAADDSGLPNDRFFAVRPEGSVSTLKIQRTERGDSAVYLCASSSTVAGELFFGEGSRLTVL.

The gene calls are TRBV23-1 and TRBJ1-1, with unresolved D. TRBV23-1 is an ORF for which the function is uncertain. The CDR3 runs 20 residues. Trimming shortened V by 0 bases and J by 5 bases, and 28 bases separated the two germline ends. CDR3 protein: CASSQSSHGLVGSGETEAFF. The CDR3 nucleotides read TGCGCCAGCAGTCAATCCTCCCACGGGTTGGTAGGGAGTGGTGAGACTGAAGCTTTCTTT.

The chain links TRBV28 to TRBJ1-3, with 7 bases identical to TRBD1. This CDR3 contains 15 residues. V lost 2 bases, J lost 4 bases, and 5 bases stayed unmatched. The germline CDR1 and CDR2 sequences are MDHEN and SYDVKM. Here the CDR3 reads CASSLPTGWGNTIYF. CDR3 DNA sequence: TGTGCCAGCAGTTTACCGACAGGGTGGGGAAACACCATATATTTT.

The DNA of the CDR3 is TGTGCCACCAGCAGAACTCGGGAGTTGAGCTCTGGAAACACCATATATTTT. Translating gives CATSRTRELSSGNTIYF. V and J are TRBV15 and TRBJ1-3; D unresolved. Trimming pared 2 bases from V and 0 bases from J, leaving 14 bases between. There are 17 residues in the CDR3. From germline, CDR1 is LNHNV and CDR2 YYDKDF (reference sequence).

This clone showed up just once. The chain is built from TRBV5-8 and TRBJ2-1, with D possibly TRBD2 on 6 matching bases. This CDR3 has 15 residues. The V gene lost 4 bases and the J gene lost 5 bases, with 16 bases spanning the gap. The V gene's germline CDR1 is SGHTS and CDR2 YDEGEE. CDR3 region: CASSRRDFPNNEQFF. CDR3 in DNA: TGTGCCAGCAGCCGCCGGGACTTTCCGAACAATGAGCAGTTCTTC.

The chain joins TRBV12-3 or TRBV12-4 to TRBJ1-1; TRBD1 agrees at 8 bases. Germline trimming cut 5 bases from V and 9 bases from J; bases unmatched to any gene: 8. The CDR3 contains 13 residues. The CDR3 DNA follows: TGTGCCAGCAGTCAAACGGGCAGGGGGCAAGCTTTCTTT. It codes for CASSQTGRGQAFF.

The chain carries TRBV3-1 (or the pseudogene TRBV3-2) and TRBJ1-2; TRBD1 is a possible D gene (6 bases). From germline, CDR1 is LGHDT and CDR2 YNNKEL (reference sequence). Trimming cost V 2 bases and J 8 bases, with 21 bases left between them. This CDR3 has 16 amino acids. The DNA for the CDR3 is TGTGCCAGCAGCCAATTCGCAGGGGCCCTAACTATCGGCTACACCTTC. It encodes CASSQFAGALTIGYTF.

This clone was found once. The rearrangement links TRBV3-1 (or the pseudogene TRBV3-2) to TRBJ2-3; 7 nucleotides align to TRBD1. Trimming cost V 5 bases and J 6 bases; bases outside gene matches: 17. This CDR3 region has 17 residues. Germline assignment: CDR1 LGHDT and CDR2 YNNKEL (reference sequence). The CDR3 loop reads CASSKPDRTGVADTQYF. The CDR3 bases are TGTGCCAGCAGCAAACCCGATCGGACAGGAGTGGCGGATACGCAGTATTTT.

V usage is TRBV11-1 and J usage is TRBJ1-6, with 7 bases that match TRBD1. Germline loops: CDR1 SGHAT, CDR2 FQDESV (reference sequence). The ends lost 5 bases at V and 5 bases at J; junction bases unmatched: 3. CDR3 length equals 14 residues. The CDR3 here is CASSRTGNNSPLHF. For the CDR3, the DNA is TGTGCCAGCAGCAGGACAGGCAATAATTCACCCCTCCACTTT.

The chain has TRBV24-1 and TRBJ2-3; 8 nucleotides match TRBD1. Germline CDR1 and CDR2: KGHDR and SFDVKD. V trimming: 1 base; J trimming: 1 base; junction bases outside the gene matches: 9. This CDR3 region has 18 residues. CDR3 region: CATSDLTKVQGGTDTQYF. The CDR3 nucleotides read TGTGCCACCAGTGATTTAACGAAGGTACAGGGGGGCACAGATACGCAGTATTTT.

V and J are TRBV9 and TRBJ1-2, with D perhaps matching TRBD1 (6 bases). Germline V gene sequence: CDR1 SGDLS, CDR2 YYNGEE. Trimming took 7 bases from V and 3 from J, leaving 10 bases between them. This CDR3 comprises 12 residues. CDR3 region: CASAGADYGYTF. The CDR3 DNA sequence: TGTGCCAGCGCGGGGGCGGACTATGGCTACACCTTC.

The J gene is TRBJ2-2, the V gene TRBV12-3 or TRBV12-4; D not resolved. The CDR3 runs to 13 residues. The ends were cut back, 6 bases at V and 7 bases at J, with 12 bases in the middle. As DNA, the CDR3 is TGTGCCAGCAGCAATTCGCTAAGCGGGGAGCTGTTTTTT. Its translation: CASSNSLSGELFF.

V gene TRBV27 combines with J gene TRBJ2-7, with D possibly being TRBD2 (6 bases). CDR1 is MNHEY, CDR2 SMNVEV, per germline (reference sequence). Trimming shortened V by 0 bases and J by 0 bases, and 12 bases separated the two germline ends. The CDR3 has 16 amino acids. In DNA, the CDR3 is TGTGCCAGCAGTTTATCAGGCGGGGTGCTCTCCTACGAGCAGTACTTC. Translation: CASSLSGGVLSYEQYF.

This chain uses TRBV2 with TRBJ2-2, with D maybe TRBD1 (5 bases). Looked up from germline, CDR1 is SNHLY and CDR2 is FYNNEI. The germline V and J ends were trimmed by 6 bases and 6 bases, with 11 bases remaining between them. The CDR3 spans 13 residues. The CDR3 nucleotides are TGTGCCAGCAGCTCCGACAGTGCCGGGGAGCTGTTTTTT. Protein: CASSSDSAGELFF.

The CDR3 region is CASSLGQNQPQHF. DNA for the CDR3: TGTGCCAGCAGCTTAGGCCAGAATCAGCCCCAGCATTTT. V gene TRBV7-3 combines with J gene TRBJ1-5; D remains ambiguous. The CDR3 runs 13 residues. Germline CDR1 and CDR2: SGHTA and FQGTGA. V lost 2 bases, J lost 4 bases, and 6 bases lay in between.

The chain uses TRBV15 and TRBJ1-2; unclear D gene. The CDR3 contains 13 residues. Trimming shortened V by 0 bases and J by 8 bases, and 10 bases separated the two germline ends. The V gene's germline CDR1 is LNHNV and CDR2 YYDKDF (reference sequence). The CDR3 loop is CATSRDLGSGYTF. In DNA form, the CDR3 reads TGTGCCACCAGCAGAGATCTGGGGAGCGGCTACACCTTC.

The V call is TRBV15, the J call TRBJ1-4, with D perhaps TRBD1 (6 bases). CDR1 LNHNV and CDR2 YYDKDF come from the germline V gene (reference sequence). Between the trimmed V and J ends, which lost 1 base and 6 bases, there was a span of 15 bases. The CDR3 extends over 16 amino acids. The CDR3 is CATSRGQGRGDEKLFF. The CDR3 DNA sequence: TGTGCCACCAGCAGAGGCCAGGGGCGGGGGGATGAAAAACTGTTTTTT.

The V and J genes are TRBV5-1 and TRBJ2-2; the match to TRBD1 covers 9 bases. The junction had 5 bases not matched to a gene; V was cut back by 2 bases and J by 6 bases. The germline V gene has CDR1 SGHRS and CDR2 YFSETQ. This CDR3 region has 15 residues. The CDR3 DNA is TGCGCCAGCAGCTTCCGGACAGGGGTGGCCGGGGAGCTGTTTTTT. Its translation is CASSFRTGVAGELFF. The entire variable domain, with the rest obtained from reference TRBV5-1 and TRBJ2-2, is as follows: KAGVTQTPRYLIKTRGQQVTLSCSPISGHRSVSWYQQTPGQGLQFLFEYFSETQRNKGNFPGRFSGRQFSNSRSEMNVSTLELGDSALYLCASSFRTGVAGELFFGEGSRLTVL.

The chain recombines TRBV5-1 with TRBJ1-4; D is uncertain. V was cut by 0 bases and J by 6 bases, with 6 bases left in between. The CDR3 extends over 13 amino acids. CDR1 and CDR2 from the germline V gene are SGHRS and YFSETQ. The CDR3 loop is CASSLDRHEKLFF. The CDR3 DNA reads TGCGCCAGCAGCTTGGACAGACATGAAAAACTGTTTTTT.

The gene calls are TRBV27 and TRBJ2-7; D may be TRBD1 (6 bases). V was trimmed by 4 bases and J by 5 bases, leaving 15 bases between them. CDR1 is MNHEY, CDR2 SMNVEV, per germline (reference sequence). CDR3 length equals 14 residues. The CDR3 region has the DNA TGTGCCAGCAGTTCCCTGGCCAGGGGCCACGAGCAGTACTTC. It specifies CASSSLARGHEQYF.

The V and J genes are TRBV5-1 and TRBJ2-7; 10 nucleotides line up with TRBD1. The CDR3 consists of 14 residues. Germline CDR1 SGHRS, CDR2 YFSETQ. V lost 4 bases, J lost 5 bases, and 6 bases stayed unmatched. CDR3 sequence reads: CASSGGTGVHEQYF. CDR3 in DNA: TGCGCCAGCAGCGGAGGGACAGGGGTCCACGAGCAGTACTTC. Together with reference TRBV5-1 and TRBJ2-7, the CDR3 gives the full variable domain: KAGVTQTPRYLIKTRGQQVTLSCSPISGHRSVSWYQQTPGQGLQFLFEYFSETQRNKGNFPGRFSGRQFSNSRSEMNVSTLELGDSALYLCASSGGTGVHEQYFGPGTRLTVT.

This chain uses TRBV29-1 with TRBJ2-2, with TRBD1 identical over 8 bases. The CDR3 contains 15 residues. The V segment lost 6 bases and the J segment 1 base; nucleotides outside the gene matches: 7. The germline gives CDR1 SQVTM, CDR2 ANQGSEA. The CDR3 reads CSVRRGTGNTGELFF. CDR3 DNA sequence: TGCAGCGTCCGAAGGGGGACAGGGAACACCGGGGAGCTGTTTTTT.

This sequence joins TRBV28 and TRBJ1-4; D perhaps matches TRBD1 (5 bases). V lost 8 bases and J lost 5, with 18 bases in between. The CDR3 covers 15 residues. CDR1 and CDR2 (germline): MDHEN, SYDVKM. The CDR3 sequence is CASGGRQFLNEKLFF. CDR3 bases: TGTGCCAGCGGGGGGAGACAGTTCCTAAATGAAAAACTGTTTTTT.

The chain employs TRBV11-2 and TRBJ1-1; a possible D gene is TRBD1 (6 bases). V shed 1 base and J shed 3 bases, with 12 bases lying between them. Germline loops: CDR1 SGHAT, CDR2 FQNNGV. The CDR3 is 15 amino acids. In DNA form, the CDR3 reads TGTGCCAGCAGCTTAGCTACAGGGAAGGACACTGAAGCTTTCTTT. It encodes CASSLATGKDTEAFF.

This sequence joins TRBV6-2 or TRBV6-3 and TRBJ2-2; tentative D call: TRBD2 (5 bases). The CDR3 totals 16 residues. The germline V gene has CDR1 MNHEY and CDR2 SVGEGT. V was cut by 4 bases and J by 7 bases, with 19 bases left in between. Here the CDR3 reads CASSSSRGIYDGELFF. The CDR3 DNA follows: TGTGCCAGCAGTTCCTCCCGAGGGATCTACGACGGGGAGCTGTTTTTT.